The present entry profiles one T cell receptor (beta chain) with its context. Its antigen remains unidentified. The germline CDR1 and CDR2 sequences are PRHDT and FYEKMQ (reference sequence). V lost 5 bases and J 5 bases, leaving 18 bases between the germline ends. The CDR3 is 15 residues long. The sample comes from a study of cytomegalovirus exposure and HLA in healthy donors. For the study at large: Sequencing of 150 million to 200 million T cells in an earlier analysis found approximately 120 million unique TCR beta sequences.

General observations from the study: Using the classifier, cytomegalovirus status was reportedly diagnosed with high specificity and sensitivity. In vitro, three CMV-associated chains proved specific for CMV antigens.

The study ran its PCR with 60 Vbeta and 13 Jbeta primers. The table came from immunoSEQ multiplex PCR; TCRdb's copy has only in-frame clones and leaves some out. In the table there are more than 90,000 clones, approximately 74% of which are singletons. This TCR derives from a woman aged 45-59 years in good health and CMV-seropositive. The sample consisted of PBMCs. This chain connects TRBV13 to TRBJ2-5, with TRBD2 as a possible D gene (6 bases). The CDR3 DNA is TGTGCCAGCAGCAATGGGTGGGGGGACGGCGAGACCCAGTACTTC. This codes for CASSNGWGDGETQYF.